This T cell receptor (beta chain) was recorded in a study of blood T cell repertoires in COVID-19. Study-level background: Collection of acute and convalescent COVID-19 samples took place in the United States, Italy and Spain. Sources were T cells, B-cell-depleted T cells, or PBMCs; the material itself was cDNA or gDNA.

How the authors handled the data: Amplifying reference gene primers gave estimates of nucleated cell counts. The repertoire was sequenced with immunoSEQ multiplex PCR; TCRdb's copy has only in-frame clones and lacks some. The V and J calls and the clone size are those of that table, but D and trimming were determined from the DNA. Counted here are around 120,000 clones, about 88% occurring once; the ten biggest clones make up roughly 3.7%. The sequencing input was peripheral blood. The origin of this receptor is a man aged 50 or older with active COVID-19.

The chain's CDR3 is CASSPGGVSNQPQHF. The CDR3 DNA is TGTGCCAGCTCACCTGGGGGGGTTAGCAATCAGCCCCAGCATTTT. This sequence joins TRBV18 and TRBJ1-5, with D possibly TRBD1 on 5 matching bases. Between the trimmed V and J ends, which lost 3 bases and 0 bases, there was a span of 9 bases. This CDR3 is 15 amino acids long. Per the germline V gene, CDR1 is KGHSH and CDR2 is LQKENI.